This record concerns one TCR beta chain sequence. The CDR3 totals 14 residues. CDR1 is MNHNS, CDR2 SASEGT, per germline. The V end was cut by 7 bases, the J end by 3 bases, with 15 bases between. The sample belongs to a study of T cells in Graves' hyperthyroidism and ophthalmopathy. TCR beta CDR3 regions were amplified from RNA transcripts. In the first-round RT-PCR of the TCR CDR3, the HTBI primer set was used. TCRdb analysed the multiplex PCR reads with MiXCR anew, one entry per CDR3 protein. The data contain about 520,000 distinct CDR3 sequences, roughly 25% of them singletons. The sample was blood. The V and J genes are TRBV6-1 and TRBJ1-2; D gene unclear. This receptor was identified in a woman aged 25-40 years with Graves' ophthalmopathy. CDR3 residues: CASTSSGSYYGYTF. CDR3 nucleotide sequence: TGTGCCAGCACCTCAAGCGGATCATACTATGGCTACACCTTC.